This entry describes one T cell receptor beta chain. The antigen is not known. Only in-frame clones appear in the TCRdb table, and some are missing; sequencing was by immunoSEQ multiplex PCR. The table shows 130,000 or so clones, with 92% occurring only once. V gave up 2 bases and J gave up 9 bases, with 12 bases separating them. Germline values: CDR1 SGHDT, CDR2 YYEEEE. This CDR3 region has 14 residues. The sample is drawn from a study of T cell responses to AZD1222 COVID-19 vaccine. General study findings and limits: CD4 TCRs associated with vaccination spanned spike, dominating at 160-218 and 743-854. An increase in Spike-specific TCR breadth and depth was observed after two AZD1222 doses.

This chain links TRBV5-6 with TRBJ1-6; TRBD1 is a possible D gene (5 bases). The sequence was obtained from an adult in good health. Material: peripheral blood, obtained on day 0 of AZD1222 vaccination. The CDR3 protein is CASSFGTAFSPLHF. The CDR3 nucleotides are TGTGCCAGCAGCTTCGGGACGGCGTTTTCACCCCTCCACTTT.